This T cell receptor beta chain appears in the sequencing data of a study of cytomegalovirus exposure and HLA in healthy donors (TCRdb year 2017). About the investigation overall: In an earlier analysis of some 610 of the donors, 250 to 350 Gb of sequence data and about 110 million unique TCR beta sequences from roughly 180 million T cells were reported. Rather than using new phenotypic data, the later analysis identified candidate immune exposures from TCR beta sequences and from how often those sequences occurred across donors. The study aimed to test whether signatures of past pathogen exposure could be identified by cataloging public T cell receptors. Every discovery cohort repertoire had been produced on one sequencing platform. Class I and class II HLA loci were covered by the typing at four-digit resolution. A later analysis re-examined previously published TCR beta repertoires from 610 or so donors and added high-resolution HLA genotyping to investigate patterns of TCR occurrence. An early release that covered several hundred HLA-typed donors contained about 300 gigabases of sequencing data and tens of millions of unique TCR sequences. Among about 410 genotyped donors of the cohort, an average of roughly 230,000 unique TCR beta nucleotide sequences was sequenced per donor, of which roughly 18% were non-productive. In an earlier analysis of 550 to 700 of the donors, high-throughput TCR beta sequencing was used to judge whether each TCR beta V gene segment behaved as functional or pseudogenic. Roughly five DR-DQ haplotypes were handled as single units for association and clustering because linkage in the cohort was strong. The genetic ancestry cluster associated with self-reported Caucasian donors included 81% of the roughly 400 genotyped donors. The study combined high-throughput TCR immunosequencing, statistical association of individual TCRs with disease status, and machine learning to predict cytomegalovirus infection status. Donor age, sex, ethnicity and CMV serostatus were compiled together with the repertoire data. Genome-wide SNP genotypes for about 55% of the roughly 670 donors were used in a later genetic analysis, which treated that subset as a discovery cohort. Along with the roughly 710-subject first cohort, a separate validation cohort of over 90 different subjects was used. The number of donors typed differed by locus, with about 629-630 for A, B, C, DRB1 and DQB1, around 560 for DQA1, nearly 610 for DPA1, and some 450 for DPB1. The study used immunosequencing to profile the T cell repertoires of approximately 640 subjects and linked those repertoires to cytomegalovirus serostatus. Broader findings and caveats from the paper: The authors suggested that the approach could potentially be extended to other disease states and immunological phenotypes. HLA typing was unavailable for some donors at each locus, so association tests used only the typed subset. The cohort was sequenced for TCR beta chains only, and without alpha or paired-chain data the features that could be detected were limited. An association between a missense DCLRE1C variant and V-gene and J-gene trimming of TCR beta chains was found in a later genetic analysis and replicated in an independent cohort. An earlier analysis of approximately 590 of the donors showed that most TCR beta V segments appeared in productive rearrangements either about 87% or about 30% of the time, which broadly matched IMGT annotations. A cluster of highly shared sequence variants was judged likely to be a technical artifact of the sequencing pipeline. Linkage disequilibrium might explain the correlated functional status among segregating V segments, but an unknown experimental factor could not be excluded. According to a later analysis, most CMV-associated TCR beta chains appeared to be HLA-restricted, and the HLA associations seemed to be driven largely by CMV exposure. Because the 87-base-pair reads could not distinguish some IMGT-functional V segments, including TRBV6-2 and TRBV6-3, those segments were excluded. When HLA alleles, especially DR and DQ, strongly co-occurred, attributing TCR associations to individual alleles was difficult. In vitro tests confirmed that a few of the cytomegalovirus-associated TCR beta chains recognize cytomegalovirus antigens. In a later analysis, 15,000 to 20,000 TCR beta sequences were associated with specific HLA alleles at a false discovery rate of 0.05. Several of the top co-occurrence clusters appeared to be linked to parvovirus B19, influenza, CMV and Epstein-Barr virus, according to a later analysis. According to a later genetic analysis, donors in an Asian-associated ancestry cluster had fewer N-insertions in productive TCRs than the approximately 610-donor mean. A later analysis found that HLA-associated TCR beta chains were more clonally expanded and had lower generation probabilities than equally common non-associated chains. A later analysis found that TCR association rates varied across HLA loci, with DRB1 alleles showing the most associated TCRs and HLA-C alleles the fewest. In the study, approximately 160 TCR beta chains were listed as associated with cytomegalovirus. Sequencing depth was assumed to be roughly uniform across donors in the presence/absence analyses, though that assumption may not hold. Across donors, most TCR sequences were observed very rarely, whereas some public TCRs were present in many individuals. The only immune exposure information available for the cohort was CMV serostatus. A further reported finding was that TCR beta sequences accurately predicted the HLA-A and HLA-B alleles for most subjects in the first cohort. Because counts were too low, some 17 rarely observed V segments, including chromosome 9 orphons, were excluded from the earlier analysis of around 590 of the donors. The classifier was reported to diagnose cytomegalovirus status with high specificity and sensitivity in both the original and validation cohorts.

At the junction V is shortened by 1 base and J by 9 bases, with 16 bases in between. CDR1 and CDR2, per the germline V gene, are SGHRS and YFSETQ. Its CDR3 holds 15 amino acids, cysteine through phenylalanine. The DNA shown is the 45-base CDR3, in frame from base 1. The cohort was made up of about 670 healthy bone marrow donors. All cohort members were sampled while nominally healthy, although unrecorded immune exposures were likely present. The donor was CMV seropositive and belonged to the group of 250 to 300 seropositive cohort members. A peripheral blood sample was collected from each donor, and TCR beta sequencing was performed on peripheral blood mononuclear cells. Genomic DNA was extracted from the blood cell samples with the Qiagen DNeasy Blood Extraction Kit. Library construction relied on the immunoSEQ multiplex PCR assay. The multiplex PCR relied on a mix of 60 forward primers for TCR Vbeta segments and 13 reverse primers for TCR Jbeta segments. The CDR3 region of rearranged TCR beta genes was amplified from genomic DNA by a multiplex PCR assay. The Illumina HiSeq System was used to sequence the amplified TCR beta libraries as 87-base-pair reads. As for how the authors treated the data: Across the 600 to 700 repertoires, a later analysis counted roughly 84 million unique TCR beta chains, 8.5 million to 12 million of which were shared by at least two donors. Raw reads were error-corrected and collapsed into unique sequences with a nearest-neighbor algorithm that merged closely related sequences to remove PCR and sequencing errors. CDR3 sequences were aligned to IMGT reference sequences to assign V, D and J gene segments. For a sequence to be retained, a match of at least six nucleotides was required to both a V gene segment and a J gene segment. A rearrangement was called productive if the CDR3 had no stop codons and remained in frame with V and J, and every other rearrangement was called non-productive. Following IMGT convention, CDR3 was defined as the stretch from the second conserved V-encoded cysteine to the conserved J-encoded phenylalanine. The earlier analysis of about 620 of the donors excluded sequences that lacked an unambiguous match to a single V gene segment. An earlier analysis of approximately 590 of the donors called V segments functional above 56.7% productive rearrangements and segregating when the between-donor standard deviation exceeded 5%. A statistical classification framework was built to diagnose cytomegalovirus status from the catalog of TCR beta chain sequences. A later analysis assigned V and J genes by comparing TCR nucleotide sequences with IMGT/GENE-DB human TR gene sequences. The TCRdist pipeline was used in a later analysis to assign CDR3 sequences and most-parsimonious VDJ recombination scenarios. In a later analysis, each TCR beta chain was defined by its CDR3 amino acid sequence together with its V-gene family, and reads without a unique V-gene family were excluded. A later analysis removed several hundred highly shared, low-generation-probability nucleotide sequences to deal with suspected cross-contamination and a sequencing artifact. A later analysis calculated a clonal expansion index for each public chain from normalized within-repertoire ranks of inferred template counts. In a later analysis, generation probabilities were computed with a VDJ recombination model fitted to out-of-frame rearrangements, and the resulting probabilities were checked against IGoR. In a later analysis, hypergeometric tests were used to score TCR-TCR, TCR-HLA and TCR-CMV co-occurrence, with a repertoire-size bias correction applied to TCR pairs. A later analysis estimated false discovery rates by permuting HLA or CMV assignments 20 times. In a later analysis, co-occurring TCRs were grouped using DBSCAN, with TCRdist sequence similarity added in when clustering inside HLA-allele-positive subsets. Co-occurrence clustering excluded repertoires with fewer than 30,000 or more than 120,000 public chains, plus five with anomalous nucleotide sharing. TCRdb holds this immuneACCESS table with in-frame rearrangements only. Some clones are missing; in checked studies, unresolved V genes explain under half, and the rest has no known cause. V, J and clone size reflect that table, while D and trimming were determined from the DNA. A total of some 140,000 clones appear in this sample, 80% to 85% of them only once. The ten largest clonotypes hold 1% to 1.5% of the sample.

Concerning this clone: There is no known antigen for this receptor. Base qualities are not recorded, but no much larger clone differs from it by a single base.

The V and J segments used are TRBV5-1 and TRBJ2-2, with the D gene uncertain. The source of this sequence is a male donor in good health and CMV-seropositive. Sequencing was carried out using PBMCs. CDR3 reads: CASSLSQRLDRELFF. The bases read TGCGCCAGCAGCTTGTCGCAGCGACTCGACCGGGAGCTGTTTTTT.